These 31 T cell receptor beta chains share one sample of origin, sequenced in a study of CD8 T cells in Susac syndrome. An amount of RNA that ranged from 0.5 to 1 ug was reverse transcribed with random hexamers. TCRdb re-analysed the immunoSEQ multiplex PCR reads in MiXCR, keeping a single row per CDR3 protein. The repertoire holds about 100,000 distinct CDR3 sequences, with around 96% as singletons. The sample consisted of CD8+ T cells from PBMCs. These TCRs come from a human donor with Susac syndrome.

The chain recombines TRBV13 with TRBJ2-7, with TRBD1 matching over 7 bases. The germline gives CDR1 PRHDT, CDR2 FYEKMQ (reference sequence). The V and J ends lost 3 bases and 3 bases, in that order; junction bases with no gene match: 2. This CDR3 region has 13 residues. The CDR3 bases are TGTGCCAGCAGCTTGTGGGACAGCTACGAGCAGTACTTC. Its protein product is CASSLWDSYEQYF.

CDR3 coding DNA: TGTGCCAGCAGCCTCACCCCAGCGGGGATAACCGGGGAGCTGTTTTTT. Translated, it gives CASSLTPAGITGELFF. This rearrangement joins TRBV9 to TRBJ2-2; 7 bases map to TRBD2. Germline lookup yields CDR1 SGDLS and CDR2 YYNGEE. V trimming: 4 bases; J trimming: 5 bases; junction bases outside the gene matches: 11. This CDR3 contains 16 residues.

This clonotype turned up a few times. The chain combines TRBV6-4 with TRBJ2-3; D not resolved. Trimming took 3 bases from V and 0 from J, leaving 4 bases between them. There are 13 residues in the CDR3. Per germline, CDR1 MRHNA and CDR2 SNTAGT. This chain's CDR3 is CASSDGSTDTQYF. The CDR3 DNA sequence: TGTGCCAGCAGTGATGGGAGCACAGATACGCAGTATTTT.

V is TRBV3-1 and J is TRBJ2-5; D is unclear. The CDR3 has 12 amino acids. The germline CDR1 and CDR2 sequences are LGHDT and YNNKEL (reference sequence). Trimming took 3 bases from V and 3 from J, leaving 5 bases between them. CDR3: CASSHPKETQYF. CDR3 nucleotides: TGTGCCAGCAGCCACCCAAAAGAGACCCAGTACTTC.

The chain couples TRBV12-3 or TRBV12-4 to TRBJ2-3, with 8 bases lining up with TRBD2. This CDR3 has 15 residues. Trimming removed 3 bases from V and 0 bases from J; junction bases left unmatched: 2. The CDR3 loop reads CASSFGLASTDTQYF. Written as DNA, the CDR3 is TGTGCCAGCAGTTTTGGACTAGCTAGCACAGATACGCAGTATTTT.

The gene calls are TRBV29-1 and TRBJ2-2; 9 nucleotides agree with TRBD1. The ends lost 4 bases at V and 5 bases at J; junction bases unmatched: 8. The CDR3 sequence is 15 residues long. The germline gives CDR1 SQVTM, CDR2 ANQGSEA. The CDR3 protein is CSVGPDRGGTGELFF. The CDR3 bases are TGCAGCGTTGGCCCTGACAGGGGGGGAACCGGGGAGCTGTTTTTT.

V usage is TRBV29-1 and J usage is TRBJ1-1; no reliable D call. Germline values: CDR1 SQVTM, CDR2 ANQGSEA. The CDR3 length is 8 residues. The CDR3 spells CGRAEAFF. As DNA, the CDR3 is TGCGGGAGGGCTGAAGCTTTCTTT.

CDR3 sequence (DNA): TGTGCCAGCAGGGGGGCGGAGGGGGCCAACGTCCTGACTTTC. Encoded protein: CASRGAEGANVLTF. The chain recombines TRBV27 with TRBJ2-6, with a tentative D call TRBD1 (6 bases). CDR1 and CDR2 (germline): MNHEY, SMNVEV (reference sequence). The germline V and J ends were trimmed by 6 bases and 4 bases, with 10 bases remaining between them. The CDR3 runs to 14 residues.

This chain links TRBV20-1 with TRBJ2-7, with D unclear. CDR1 DFQATT and CDR2 SNEGSKA come from the germline V gene (reference sequence). The CDR3 is 12 amino acids. The V end was cut by 6 bases, the J end by 2 bases, with 11 bases between. CDR3 nucleotides: TGCAGTGCCAACATGGGCCCCTACGAGCAGTACTTC. Translated: CSANMGPYEQYF.

J is TRBJ1-4 and V is TRBV6-5, with no clear D. The CDR3 runs 15 residues. Between the trimmed V and J ends, which lost 2 bases and 1 base, there was a span of 8 bases. The germline V gene has CDR1 MNHEY and CDR2 SVGAGI. The CDR3: CASSYQIGTNEKLFF. In DNA form, the CDR3 reads TGTGCCAGCAGTTACCAGATCGGAACTAATGAAAAACTGTTTTTT.

The chain uses TRBV7-8 and TRBJ1-1; TRBD1 aligns across 8 bases. Trimming took 1 base from V and 2 from J; bases not matched to a gene: 3. Germline assignment: CDR1 SGHVS and CDR2 FQNEAQ. CDR3 length: 15 amino acids. DNA of the CDR3: TGTGCCAGCAGCTTAGAGGGACAGGTTAACACTGAAGCTTTCTTT. This gives the protein CASSLEGQVNTEAFF.

This chain connects TRBV29-1 to TRBJ2-3; 8 nucleotides line up with TRBD2. Germline values: CDR1 SQVTM, CDR2 ANQGSEA. The ends lost 3 bases at V and 1 base at J; junction bases unmatched: 3. This CDR3 is built from 14 residues. CDR3 nucleotide sequence: TGCAGCGTTGACACTAGCGGAGGCACAGATACGCAGTATTTT. It encodes CSVDTSGGTDTQYF.

The chain has TRBV20-1 and TRBJ2-5, with 14 bases fitting TRBD2. With 0 bases clipped from V and 4 bases from J, the junction kept 13 bases outside the gene matches. The CDR3 spans 19 residues. Looked up from germline, CDR1 is DFQATT and CDR2 is SNEGSKA (reference sequence). This chain's CDR3 is CSARDHGTSGSVGLETQYF. The CDR3 nucleotides read TGCAGTGCTAGAGATCACGGGACTAGCGGGAGCGTGGGGTTAGAGACCCAGTACTTC.

This rearrangement joins TRBV4-1 to TRBJ2-7, with 7 nucleotides matching TRBD1. The CDR3 loop spans 15 amino acids. Germline CDR1 and CDR2: MGHRA and YSYEKL. Trimming removed 4 bases from V and 6 bases from J; junction bases left unmatched: 12. This CDR3 reads CASSPGTAGLSEQYF. CDR3 sequence (DNA): TGCGCCAGCAGCCCCGGGACAGCAGGACTCTCCGAGCAGTACTTC.

The V gene is TRBV3-1, the J gene TRBJ1-1, with a tentative D call TRBD1 (5 bases). V gave up 6 bases and J gave up 6 bases, with 11 bases separating them. Germline-derived CDR1 and CDR2 are LGHDT and YNNKEL (reference sequence). This CDR3 region has 12 residues. This CDR3 reads CASRKRGAEAFF. The CDR3 coding sequence is TGTGCCAGCAGAAAAAGGGGCGCTGAAGCTTTCTTT.

The rearrangement uses TRBV19 and TRBJ1-5; D not resolved. Germline V lookup: CDR1 LNHDA, CDR2 SQIVND (reference sequence). The V gene lost 2 bases and the J gene lost 8 bases, with 16 bases spanning the gap. This CDR3 region has 15 residues. As DNA, the CDR3 is TGTGCCAGTAGTATACTCGACCCTGGCCGGAAGCCCCAGCATTTT. The encoded protein is CASSILDPGRKPQHF.

The DNA of the CDR3 is TGTGCCAGCAGCGCAGCGGGTACCCCCAGCCAAGAGACCCAGTACTTC. Protein sequence: CASSAAGTPSQETQYF. The rearrangement uses TRBV9 and TRBJ2-5, with TRBD2 as a possible D gene (6 bases). The CDR3 length is 16 residues. Germline V gene sequence: CDR1 SGDLS, CDR2 YYNGEE. Trimming pared 3 bases from V and 1 base from J, leaving 16 bases between. Looking up the rest from reference TRBV9 and TRBJ2-5 gives the full variable domain: DSGVTQTPKHLITATGQRVTLRCSPRSGDLSVYWYQQSLDQGLQFLIQYYNGEERAKGNILERFSAQQFPDLHSELNLSSLELGDSALYFCASSAAGTPSQETQYFGPGTRLLVL.

The chain has TRBV6-1 and TRBJ1-6, with 8 bases identical to TRBD1. Germline trimming cut 3 bases from V and 3 bases from J; bases unmatched to any gene: 4. Per germline, CDR1 MNHNS and CDR2 SASEGT. CDR3 length: 16 residues. CDR3 coding DNA: TGTGCCAGCAGTGATACGGACAGGGACTATAATTCACCCCTCCACTTT. Amino acid sequence: CASSDTDRDYNSPLHF.

This rearrangement joins TRBV5-1 to TRBJ2-5; D may match TRBD1 or TRBD2 (5 bases each). The V gene's germline CDR1 is SGHRS and CDR2 YFSETQ. The CDR3 runs 15 residues. Trimming cost V 4 bases and J 6 bases, with 19 bases left between them. The CDR3 nucleotides are TGCGCCAGCAGCGTACAAGGACCCTGGGACCAGACCCAGTACTTC. Its protein product is CASSVQGPWDQTQYF.

V is TRBV29-1 and J is TRBJ2-5, with 11 bases lining up with TRBD2. From germline, CDR1 is SQVTM and CDR2 ANQGSEA. The CDR3 totals 14 residues. The V gene end was trimmed by 3 bases and the J gene end by 3 bases; junction bases not matched to a gene: 3. The chain's CDR3 is CSVELAGGEETQYF. The DNA for the CDR3 is TGCAGCGTTGAGCTAGCGGGGGGTGAAGAGACCCAGTACTTC.

The V call is TRBV5-4, the J call TRBJ2-7; D is perhaps TRBD2 (6 bases). Trimming shortened V by 1 base and J by 7 bases, and 15 bases separated the two germline ends. The CDR3 has 14 amino acids. Looked up from germline, CDR1 is SGHNT and CDR2 is YYREEE (reference sequence). CDR3 sequence reads: CASSLIHGGREQYF. The CDR3 DNA reads as TGTGCCAGCAGCTTGATACACGGGGGTCGGGAGCAGTACTTC.

The chain employs TRBV25-1 and TRBJ1-2; 7 bases agree with TRBD1. The CDR3 totals 15 residues. Losses at the gene ends were 7 bases for V and 6 bases for J; bases not matched to a gene: 14. Germline CDR1 reads MGHDK; CDR2 reads SYGVNS. Written as DNA, the CDR3 is TGTGCCAGCATTGGCCCGCGGGCAGGGGGAGATGGCTACACCTTC. It translates to CASIGPRAGGDGYTF.

The chain is built from TRBV9 and TRBJ2-5, with D perhaps matching TRBD2 (6 bases). V gave up 3 bases and J gave up 2 bases, with 11 bases separating them. Per germline, CDR1 SGDLS and CDR2 YYNGEE. The CDR3 consists of 14 residues. DNA for the CDR3: TGTGCCAGCAGCGGGCTAGCGCCTCAAGAGACCCAGTACTTC. Amino acid sequence: CASSGLAPQETQYF.

The chain has TRBV20-1 and TRBJ1-5; 11 nucleotides align to TRBD1. J was trimmed by 1 base and V by 6 bases; bases with no gene match: 8. Per germline, CDR1 DFQATT and CDR2 SNEGSKA (reference sequence). CDR3 length equals 16 residues. The CDR3 sequence: CSASPWDRGSNQPQHF. CDR3 nucleotide sequence: TGCAGTGCGAGCCCGTGGGACAGGGGGAGCAATCAGCCCCAGCATTTT.

This chain joins TRBV29-1 and TRBJ2-7; 8 bases fit TRBD1. The CDR3 is 12 amino acids. Germline-derived CDR1 and CDR2 are SQVTM and ANQGSEA. V lost 6 bases to trimming and J lost 2 bases; unmatched junction nucleotides: 3. The CDR3 is CSVDRGPYEQYF. The CDR3 region has the DNA TGCAGCGTAGACAGGGGACCCTACGAGCAGTACTTC.

This clonotype was observed a single time. The rearrangement links TRBV20-1 to TRBJ2-5; 7 bases line up with TRBD2. The CDR3 sequence is 13 residues long. From germline, CDR1 is DFQATT and CDR2 SNEGSKA (reference sequence). V lost 7 bases to trimming and J lost 1 base; unmatched junction nucleotides: 6. DNA of the CDR3: TGCAGTGTCCCCCAGCGGGGCCAAGAGACCCAGTACTTC. Translation: CSVPQRGQETQYF.

The chain joins TRBV18 to TRBJ2-5; 7 positions match TRBD1. The germline CDR1 and CDR2 sequences are KGHSH and LQKENI. Germline trimming cut 4 bases from V and 4 bases from J; bases unmatched to any gene: 3. CDR3 length: 13 amino acids. The CDR3 here is CASSQGGSETQYF. The CDR3 DNA is TGTGCCAGCTCACAAGGGGGCTCAGAGACCCAGTACTTC.

The chain recombines TRBV6-5 with TRBJ2-7, with 7 bases aligning to TRBD1. The CDR3 contains 13 residues. Trimming removed 6 bases from V and 2 bases from J; junction bases left unmatched: 4. Looked up from germline, CDR1 is MNHEY and CDR2 is SVGAGI. The CDR3 loop is CASRPGTAYEQYF. The CDR3 DNA reads as TGTGCCAGCAGACCCGGGACAGCCTACGAGCAGTACTTC.

The rearrangement uses TRBV3-1 and TRBJ1-2, with D possibly TRBD1 on 6 matching bases. The V end was cut by 2 bases, the J end by 8 bases, with 18 bases between. The CDR3 totals 15 residues. Germline V gene data show CDR1 as LGHDT and CDR2 as YNNKEL (reference sequence). CDR3: CASSQSGAPGEGYTF. CDR3 sequence (DNA): TGTGCCAGCAGCCAATCGGGGGCGCCAGGAGAAGGCTACACCTTC.

This chain uses TRBV29-1 with TRBJ1-1; possible D gene TRBD1, 5 bases. Trimming pared 1 base from V and 1 base from J, leaving 7 bases between. The V gene's germline CDR1 is SQVTM and CDR2 ANQGSEA. This CDR3 region has 13 residues. CDR3 DNA: TGCAGCGTTGAAGTCACAGGGAACACTGAAGCTTTCTTT. Encoded protein: CSVEVTGNTEAFF.

J is TRBJ2-5 and V is TRBV19; D unclear. The CDR3 sequence is 13 residues long. Trimming removed 3 bases from V and 3 bases from J, with 8 bases in between. Germline V gene lookup returns CDR1 LNHDA and CDR2 SQIVND (reference sequence). Here the CDR3 DNA reads TGTGCCAGTAGTATGAGGTTAGAAGAGACCCAGTACTTC. It codes for CASSMRLEETQYF.